This is a list of T cell receptor beta chains from one sample in a study of shared clonotypes between healthy human individuals. The protocol was immunoSEQ multiplex PCR, while the TCRdb copy is restricted to in-frame clones and leaves out a portion. The repertoire holds more than 2 million clones, with 85% to 95% as singletons. Specimen: naive CD4+ T cells sorted from blood. These receptors were obtained from a man between 18 and 35 years old in good health. The conserved cysteine and the conserved F or W are not part of the CDR3 here. The order of the fields is V gene, J gene, D gene, CDR3 protein. D genes are given only for firm matches.

>TRBV10-1|TRBJ2-1|NA
ASSTQRAEINEQF
>TRBV5-1|TRBJ1-1|TRBD1
ASSLDRGPTEAF
>TRBV9|TRBJ2-7|TRBD2
ASSETSGSYEQY
>TRBV29-1|TRBJ2-5|NA
SVEPGAKTQY
>TRBV2|TRBJ2-3|TRBD2
ATYTSGAPTDTQY
>TRBV30|TRBJ1-5|TRBD1
AWGHRDRGYQPQH
>TRBV28|TRBJ1-6|NA
ASSSAGDSPLH
>TRBV27|TRBJ1-1|NA
ASSPNEWGTEAF
>TRBV7-2|TRBJ2-7|NA
ASSLELAVAYEQY
>TRBV30|TRBJ1-2|TRBD1
AWSAGRGLNYGYT
>TRBV7-9|TRBJ2-3|TRBD2
ASSPPGSGRADTQY
>TRBV28|TRBJ1-5|TRBD1
ASTLGGGYQPQH
>TRBV7-2|TRBJ2-3|NA
ASSSVGTDTQY
>TRBV7-2|TRBJ2-6|TRBD1
ASSPRQGLGANVLT
>TRBV5-1|TRBJ2-1|TRBD1
ASSSGTGEGNEQF
>TRBV10-3|TRBJ2-1|NA
AISVTSGTLERDEQF
>TRBV18|TRBJ2-7|TRBD2
ASSLRRGTSGRDYEQY
>TRBV28|TRBJ2-7|TRBD1
ASSSSTRTGAPYEQY
>TRBV5-1|TRBJ1-1|NA
ASSFDRGNTEAF
>TRBV7-2|TRBJ2-7|TRBD1
ASSYHSGQGTYEQY